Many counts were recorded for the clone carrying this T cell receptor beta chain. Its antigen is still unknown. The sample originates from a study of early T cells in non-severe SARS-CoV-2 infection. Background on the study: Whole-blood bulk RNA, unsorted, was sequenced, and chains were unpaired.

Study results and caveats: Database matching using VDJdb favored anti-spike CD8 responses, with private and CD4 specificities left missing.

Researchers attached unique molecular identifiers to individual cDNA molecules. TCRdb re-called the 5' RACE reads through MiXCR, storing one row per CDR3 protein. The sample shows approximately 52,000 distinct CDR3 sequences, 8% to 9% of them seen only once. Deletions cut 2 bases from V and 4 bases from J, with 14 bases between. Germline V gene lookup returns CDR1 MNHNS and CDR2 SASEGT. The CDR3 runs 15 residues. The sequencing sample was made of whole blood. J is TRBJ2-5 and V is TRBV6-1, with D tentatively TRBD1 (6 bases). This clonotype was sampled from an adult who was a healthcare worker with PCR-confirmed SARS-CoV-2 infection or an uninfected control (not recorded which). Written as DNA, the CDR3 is TGTGCCAGCAGTGAACCCAGGGGCTGGGGAGAGACCCAGTACTTC. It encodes CASSEPRGWGETQYF.